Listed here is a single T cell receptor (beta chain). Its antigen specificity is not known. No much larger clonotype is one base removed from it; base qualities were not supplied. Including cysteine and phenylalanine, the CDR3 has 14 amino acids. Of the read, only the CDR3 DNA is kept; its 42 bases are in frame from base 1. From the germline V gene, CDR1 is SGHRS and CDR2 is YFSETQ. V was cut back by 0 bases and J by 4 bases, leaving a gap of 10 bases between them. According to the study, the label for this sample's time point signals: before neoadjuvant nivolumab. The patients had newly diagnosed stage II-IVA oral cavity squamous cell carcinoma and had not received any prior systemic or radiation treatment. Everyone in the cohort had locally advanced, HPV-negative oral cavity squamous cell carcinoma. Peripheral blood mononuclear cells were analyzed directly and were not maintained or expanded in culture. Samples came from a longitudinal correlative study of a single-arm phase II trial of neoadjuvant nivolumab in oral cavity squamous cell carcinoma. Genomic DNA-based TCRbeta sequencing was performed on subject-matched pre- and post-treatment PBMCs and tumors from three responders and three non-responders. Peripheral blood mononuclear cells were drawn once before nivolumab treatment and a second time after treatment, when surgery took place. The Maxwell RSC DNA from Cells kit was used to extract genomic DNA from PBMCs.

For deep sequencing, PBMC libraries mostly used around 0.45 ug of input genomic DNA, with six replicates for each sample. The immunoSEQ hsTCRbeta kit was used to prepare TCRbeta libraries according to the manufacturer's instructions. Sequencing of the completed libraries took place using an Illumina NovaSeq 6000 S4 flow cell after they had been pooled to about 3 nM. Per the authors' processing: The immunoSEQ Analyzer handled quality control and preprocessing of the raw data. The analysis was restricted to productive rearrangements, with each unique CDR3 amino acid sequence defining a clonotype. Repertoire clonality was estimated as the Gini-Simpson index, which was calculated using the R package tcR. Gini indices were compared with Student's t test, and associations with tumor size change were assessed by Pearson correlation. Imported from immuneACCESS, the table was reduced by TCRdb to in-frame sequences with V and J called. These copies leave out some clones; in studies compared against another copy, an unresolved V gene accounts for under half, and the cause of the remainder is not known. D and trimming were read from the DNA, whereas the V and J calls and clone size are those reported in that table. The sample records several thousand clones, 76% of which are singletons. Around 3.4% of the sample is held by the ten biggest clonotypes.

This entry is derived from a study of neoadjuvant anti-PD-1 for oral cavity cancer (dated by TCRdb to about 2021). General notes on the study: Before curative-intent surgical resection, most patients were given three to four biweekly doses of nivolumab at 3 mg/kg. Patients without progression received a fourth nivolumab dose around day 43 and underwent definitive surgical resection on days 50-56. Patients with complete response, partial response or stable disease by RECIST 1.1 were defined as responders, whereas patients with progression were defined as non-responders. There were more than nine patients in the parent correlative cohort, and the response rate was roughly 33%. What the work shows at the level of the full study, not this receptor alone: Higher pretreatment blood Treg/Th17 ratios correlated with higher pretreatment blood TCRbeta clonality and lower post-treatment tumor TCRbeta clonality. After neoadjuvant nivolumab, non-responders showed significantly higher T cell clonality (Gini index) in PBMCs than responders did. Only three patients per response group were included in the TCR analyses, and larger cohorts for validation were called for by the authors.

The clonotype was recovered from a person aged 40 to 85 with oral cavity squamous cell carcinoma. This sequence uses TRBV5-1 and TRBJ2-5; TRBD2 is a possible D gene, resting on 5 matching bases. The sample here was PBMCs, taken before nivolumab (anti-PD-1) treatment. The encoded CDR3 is CASSLEPSPETQYF. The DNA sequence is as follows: TGCGCCAGCAGCTTGGAGCCTAGCCCAGAGACCCAGTACTTC.